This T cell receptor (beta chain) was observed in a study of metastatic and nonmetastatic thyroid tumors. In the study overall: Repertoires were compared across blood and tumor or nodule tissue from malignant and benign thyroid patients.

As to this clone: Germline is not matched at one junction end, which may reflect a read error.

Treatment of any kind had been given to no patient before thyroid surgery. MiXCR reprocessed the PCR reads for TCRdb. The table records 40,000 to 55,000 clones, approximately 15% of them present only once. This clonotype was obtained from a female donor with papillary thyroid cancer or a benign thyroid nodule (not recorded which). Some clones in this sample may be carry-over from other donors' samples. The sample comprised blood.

This chain's CDR3 is CASSPGSTYTQYF. DNA for the CDR3: TGTGCCAGCAGTCCGGGGAGCACATATACGCAGTATTTT. The chain joins TRBV6-2 or TRBV6-3 to TRBJ2-3; tentatively, D is TRBD2 (5 bases). The CDR3 totals 13 residues. CDR1 and CDR2 (germline): MNHEY, SVGEGT.